This entry features one T cell receptor beta chain sequence. Measured with immunoSEQ multiplex PCR; TCRdb has only the in-frame clones, and not every one. In the table there are roughly 32,000 clones, about 90% of which are singletons. CDR3 size: 16 residues. CDR1 and CDR2 from the germline V gene are SGHNT and YYREEE (reference sequence). V was clipped by 4 bases and J by 3 bases, with 19 bases between them. The data belong to a study of multiple sclerosis patients with progressive multifocal leukoencephalopathy. Stated time point: time of PML onset. Every listed patient previously received interferon beta; all PML patients were women. T3 refers to blood collected at the onset of PML.

The clonotype was recovered from a human donor with progressive multifocal leukoencephalopathy. The chain is built from TRBV5-4 and TRBJ1-2; tentatively, D is TRBD1 (6 bases). The specimen comprised PBMCs, sampled from a patient treated with natalizumab. The CDR3 reads CASSRDREGEDYGYTF. CDR3 DNA sequence: TGTGCCAGCAGCCGGGATAGGGAGGGGGAAGACTATGGCTACACCTTC. The full variable domain, completed using reference TRBV5-4 and TRBJ1-2, is ETGVTQSPTHLIKTRGQQVTLRCSSQSGHNTVSWYQQALGQGPQFIFQYYREEENGRGNFPPRFSGLQFPNYSSELNVNALELDDSALYLCASSRDREGEDYGYTFGSGTRLTVV.